The sequence of this T cell receptor (beta chain) was determined in a study of blood T cell repertoires in COVID-19. Looking at the study overall: The samples span acute and convalescent COVID-19 from the United States, Italy and Spain. PBMCs, B-cell-depleted T cells, or T cells provided the cDNA or gDNA that made up the material.

CDR1 and CDR2 from the germline V gene are MNHNS and SASEGT. The trim removed 3 bases at V and 3 bases at J, leaving 1 base unmatched. The CDR3 has 14 residues. In the study's own analysis: Estimated nucleated cell counts came from reference gene primer amplification. The assay was immunoSEQ multiplex PCR, and TCRdb's table has in-frame clones only and misses some. V, J and clone size reflect that table, while D and trimming were determined from the DNA. The top ten hold over 9.5% of the sample, which has 210,000 or so clones, about 82% seen once. Material for sequencing was peripheral blood. V and J are TRBV6-1 and TRBJ1-5, with 8 positions matching TRBD1. This TCR came from a woman of 80 years or more with acute or convalescent COVID-19. Here the CDR3 DNA reads TGTGCCAGCAGTGATCAGGGGGCCAATCAGCCCCAGCATTTT. Protein product: CASSDQGANQPQHF.